Following are 13 T cell receptor beta chains from one sample sequenced in a study of identical twins. TCRdb analysed the 5' RACE reads with MiXCR anew, one entry per CDR3 protein. This table holds 300,000 to 400,000 distinct CDR3 sequences, over 9% found once. These data were likewise used in another study, on yellow fever vaccine responses in identical twins.

The sequenced sample was CD8+ T cells sorted from blood. Receptor source: a woman aged 18-29 years in good health.

In this sample, this clonotype turned up a few times. The chain recombines TRBV20-1 with TRBJ2-1, with D possibly being TRBD2 (6 bases). Trimming stripped 7 bases from V and 0 bases from J, with 10 bases between. Looked up from germline, CDR1 is DFQATT and CDR2 is SNEGSKA (reference sequence). The CDR3 sequence is 13 residues long. The CDR3 loop reads CSVSGFSYNEQFF. In DNA, the CDR3 is TGCAGTGTGAGCGGGTTCTCCTACAATGAGCAGTTCTTC.

The rearrangement links TRBV27 to TRBJ1-2; 8 nucleotides align to TRBD1. Germline CDR1 reads MNHEY; CDR2 reads SMNVEV (reference sequence). Trimming at V came to 5 bases and at J to 5 bases, leaving 4 bases not matched to a gene. CDR3 length equals 13 residues. The CDR3 coding sequence is TGTGCCAGCAGTGGGGGACAGGTATATGGCTACACCTTC. Translation gives CASSGGQVYGYTF.

The chain combines TRBV7-7 with TRBJ2-3, with D maybe TRBD1 (5 bases). V was clipped by 5 bases and J by 6 bases, with 12 bases between them. Germline lookup yields CDR1 SSHAT and CDR2 FNYEAQ (reference sequence). The CDR3 spans 13 residues. The CDR3 DNA follows: TGTGCCAGCAGCCCGACCCCAGGGGATACGCAGTATTTT. Encoded protein: CASSPTPGDTQYF. Full variable domain (remainder filled in from reference TRBV7-7 and TRBJ2-3): GAGVSQSPRYKVTKRGQDVTLRCDPISSHATLYWYQQALGQGPEFLTYFNYEAQPDKSGLPSDRFSAERPEGSISTLTIQRTEQRDSAMYRCASSPTPGDTQYFGPGTRLTVL.

This clonotype has a count of ten or more. The chain links TRBV18 to TRBJ1-1; D perhaps matches TRBD1 (6 bases). V dropped 1 base and J dropped 10 bases, with 16 bases sitting between them. The germline CDR1 and CDR2 sequences are KGHSH and LQKENI. The CDR3 spans 14 residues. CDR3 sequence reads: CASSPLRTALSAFF. CDR3 in DNA: TGTGCCAGCTCACCACTTCGGACAGCGCTATCAGCTTTCTTT.

The chain uses TRBV28 and TRBJ1-2, with D perhaps matching TRBD1 (5 bases). Germline assignment: CDR1 MDHEN and CDR2 SYDVKM. V was shortened by 3 bases and J by 5 bases, with 10 bases between the two germline ends. The CDR3 extends over 13 amino acids. CDR3 sequence: CASSFSRVYGYTF. The CDR3 nucleotides read TGTGCCAGCAGTTTCTCCAGGGTGTATGGCTACACCTTC.

This clonotype was recorded a few times. The chain employs TRBV7-9 and TRBJ2-3; TRBD1 aligns across 10 bases. V lost 6 bases, J lost 2 bases, and 5 bases stayed unmatched. CDR3 length equals 15 residues. Germline loops: CDR1 SEHNR, CDR2 FQNEAQ (reference sequence). The CDR3 loop reads CASRRTGGPTDTQYF. Written as DNA, the CDR3 is TGTGCCAGCAGAAGGACAGGGGGACCCACAGATACGCAGTATTTT.

This sequence joins TRBV7-9 and TRBJ2-1, with D perhaps TRBD1 (6 bases). V gave up 4 bases and J gave up 0 bases, with 13 bases separating them. The CDR3 length is 16 residues. The germline V gene has CDR1 SEHNR and CDR2 FQNEAQ (reference sequence). CDR3 protein: CASSSNRESSYNEQFF. In DNA, the CDR3 is TGTGCCAGCAGCTCAAACAGGGAAAGCTCCTACAATGAGCAGTTCTTC.

This clonotype was detected ten times or more. The CDR3 DNA reads TGTGCCAGCAGTTCCCCCGGACTAGCCGGAGAGACCCAGTACTTC. As protein: CASSSPGLAGETQYF. The chain recombines TRBV12-3 or TRBV12-4 with TRBJ2-5; 8 bases align to TRBD2. This CDR3 spans 15 amino acids. The ends lost 4 bases at V and 4 bases at J; junction bases unmatched: 8.

Only a few counts were recorded for this clonotype. The V call is TRBV2, the J call TRBJ2-5; 9 positions match TRBD1. CDR3 length: 17 amino acids. After removal of 5 bases from V and 1 base from J, the junction contained 11 bases not matched to a gene. Germline V gene sequence: CDR1 SNHLY, CDR2 FYNNEI. The CDR3 region has the DNA TGTGCCAGCAGTTCCACCGGGACAGGGACCTTCCAAGAGACCCAGTACTTC. Protein: CASSSTGTGTFQETQYF.

This clonotype has a single count. The chain is built from TRBV27 and TRBJ1-2; tentatively, D is TRBD1 (6 bases). Germline CDR1 reads MNHEY; CDR2 reads SMNVEV (reference sequence). CDR3 length equals 14 residues. V gave up 3 bases and J gave up 7 bases, with 15 bases separating them. CDR3 DNA sequence: TGTGCCAGCAGTTTCAACCGGGACATTCCTGGCTACACCTTC. Its translation: CASSFNRDIPGYTF.

The gene calls are TRBV5-5 and TRBJ2-5; D not certain. This CDR3 comprises 15 residues. Germline V gene lookup returns CDR1 SGHKS and CDR2 YYEKEE (reference sequence). Deletions cut 0 bases from V and 0 bases from J, with 9 bases between. The CDR3 sequence: CASSLVLGYQETQYF. CDR3 in DNA: TGTGCCAGCAGCTTGGTCTTGGGGTACCAAGAGACCCAGTACTTC. The whole variable domain, remainder taken from reference TRBV5-5 and TRBJ2-5, is DAGVTQSPTHLIKTRGQQVTLRCSPISGHKSVSWYQQVLGQGPQFIFQYYEKEERGRGNFPDRFSARQFPNYSSELNVNALLLGDSALYLCASSLVLGYQETQYFGPGTRLLVL.

The chain has TRBV7-6 and TRBJ2-3; 7 nucleotides line up with TRBD1. The germline V gene encodes CDR1 SGHVS and CDR2 FNYEAQ. The CDR3 loop spans 14 amino acids. Trimming cost V 4 bases and J 7 bases; bases outside gene matches: 8. For the CDR3, the DNA is TGTGCCAGCAGCTCGACAGGGAGTTTACATACGCAGTATTTT. It is translated as CASSSTGSLHTQYF. Using reference TRBV7-6 and TRBJ2-3 for the parts outside the CDR3, the full variable domain is GAGVSQSPRYKVTKRGQDVALRCDPISGHVSLYWYRQALGQGPEFLTYFNYEAQQDKSGLPNDRFSAERPEGSISTLTIQRTEQRDSAMYRCASSSTGSLHTQYFGPGTRLTVL.

This clonotype was found a few times. The V call is TRBV5-1, the J call TRBJ2-1; TRBD2 aligns across 8 bases. The CDR3 contains 15 residues. Germline V lookup: CDR1 SGHRS, CDR2 YFSETQ. The junction had 5 bases not matched to a gene; V was cut back by 0 bases and J by 6 bases. The CDR3 loop reads CASSLGREGINEQFF. CDR3 DNA: TGCGCCAGCAGCTTGGGACGGGAGGGGATCAATGAGCAGTTCTTC.